The 16 T cell receptor beta chains below come from one sample, sequenced in a study of radiotherapy plus CTLA-4 blockade in lung cancer (dated by TCRdb to 2016 to 2019). Libraries came from the immunoSEQ multiplex PCR assay. The table was pulled from immuneACCESS by TCRdb, which kept in-frame rearrangements only. Such tables lose some clones; where checked, under half of the loss comes from unresolved V genes, and the rest has no known cause. The sample data list roughly 53,000 clones, and approximately 79% of these were observed just once. 3.2% of the sample comes from the top ten. Sample: peripheral blood, taken from a patient treated with radiotherapy plus ipilimumab. The receptors derive from a human donor with non-small cell lung cancer who had a partial response to radiotherapy plus ipilimumab.

This clone has just one count. The chain joins TRBV11-2 to TRBJ2-1, with a weak D call TRBD1 (6 bases). Trimming left V 5 bases short and J 1 base short, with 18 bases between. CDR3 length: 17 residues. Germline V gene data show CDR1 as SGHAT and CDR2 as FQNNGV. The DNA for the CDR3 is TGTGCCAGCAGCGGGACAAACCCATCGGGGTCCTACAATGAGCAGTTCTTC. Amino acid sequence: CASSGTNPSGSYNEQFF.

The CDR3 DNA reads TGCAGCGTTGTGGGCGCCCACTCCTACGAGCAGTACTTC. Protein sequence: CSVVGAHSYEQYF. The chain links TRBV29-1 to TRBJ2-7; unclear D gene. Per the germline V gene, CDR1 is SQVTM and CDR2 is ANQGSEA. V was cut by 4 bases and J by 0 bases, with 10 bases left in between. This CDR3 is built from 13 residues.

In regard to this clone: This same CDR3 is encoded by further DNA sequences in the sample. V is TRBV19 and J is TRBJ2-7; 7 nucleotides line up with TRBD2. The CDR3 is 14 residues long. J gave up 5 bases and V 1 base, and 5 bases lay outside the gene matches. The V gene's germline CDR1 is LNHDA and CDR2 SQIVND (reference sequence). Here the CDR3 reads CASSIGLAGDEQYF. The CDR3 DNA reads as TGTGCCAGTAGTATAGGACTAGCAGGCGACGAGCAGTACTTC.

The sample holds a few counts of this clone. The chain joins TRBV19 to TRBJ2-7; TRBD1 aligns across 8 bases. Losses at the gene ends were 4 bases for V and 4 bases for J; bases not matched to a gene: 18. Germline values: CDR1 LNHDA, CDR2 SQIVND (reference sequence). The CDR3 is 18 amino acids. The CDR3 region has the DNA TGTGCCAGTAGTAGGAAGACAGGGGTTTCCCCGGATCCGTACGAGCAGTACTTC. Its translation: CASSRKTGVSPDPYEQYF.

CDR3 nucleotide sequence: TGTGCCAGTAGTCCCGGGACACTTGTCTATGGCTACACCTTC. Its translation is CASSPGTLVYGYTF. The J gene is TRBJ1-2, the V gene TRBV19; maybe TRBD1 (6 bases). Germline V gene data show CDR1 as LNHDA and CDR2 as SQIVND (reference sequence). CDR3 length: 14 amino acids. V shed 5 bases and J shed 4 bases, with 14 bases lying between them.

The chain links TRBV6-5 to TRBJ1-1; D may be TRBD1 (5 bases). Trimming stripped 6 bases from V and 3 bases from J, with 11 bases between. The germline CDR1 and CDR2 sequences are MNHEY and SVGAGI. This CDR3 is 13 amino acids long. The CDR3 here is CASSRGTYTEAFF. As DNA, the CDR3 is TGTGCCAGCAGCCGGGGGACCTACACTGAAGCTTTCTTT.

The V call is TRBV5-6, the J call TRBJ1-1; D gene uncertain. The CDR3 contains 16 residues. The V and J ends lost 0 bases and 3 bases respectively, with 15 bases between them. Germline V gene lookup returns CDR1 SGHDT and CDR2 YYEEEE. This CDR3 reads CASSLGGRDLDTEAFF. DNA of the CDR3: TGTGCCAGCAGCTTGGGAGGGAGAGATTTAGACACTGAAGCTTTCTTT.

V usage is TRBV4-1 and J usage is TRBJ2-7; 8 bases map to TRBD1. Germline-derived CDR1 and CDR2 are MGHRA and YSYEKL. This CDR3 comprises 15 residues. Trimming took 4 bases from V and 5 from J; bases not matched to a gene: 10. The CDR3 protein is CASSLSQGAANEQYF. The DNA of the CDR3 is TGCGCCAGCAGCCTATCCCAGGGGGCGGCCAACGAGCAGTACTTC.

V gene TRBV4-3 combines with J gene TRBJ2-7; tentative D call: TRBD1 (5 bases). CDR1 and CDR2 from the germline V gene are LGHNA and YSLEER. There are 14 residues in the CDR3. Trimming cost V 0 bases and J 3 bases, with 9 bases left between them. The CDR3 here is CASSQDPGFYEQYF. In DNA form, the CDR3 reads TGCGCCAGCAGCCAAGATCCAGGGTTCTACGAGCAGTACTTC.

This chain connects TRBV4-2 to TRBJ1-2; 8 bases fit TRBD1. The CDR3 has 15 amino acids. J was trimmed by 2 bases and V by 0 bases; bases with no gene match: 2. CDR1 and CDR2 from the germline V gene are LGHNA and YNFKEQ. CDR3 nucleotides: TGTGCCAGCAGCCAAGATTGGACAGGGAACTATGGCTACACCTTC. This gives the protein CASSQDWTGNYGYTF.

V gene TRBV11-1 combines with J gene TRBJ2-1; D possibly corresponds to TRBD1 (6 bases). The V end lost 4 bases, the J end lost 4 bases, and 20 bases lay between the germline ends. Germline CDR1 and CDR2: SGHAT and FQDESV (reference sequence). CDR3 length equals 17 residues. The CDR3 bases are TGTGCCAGCAGCTCCCCCGAGGTGGGGGCGAGATACAATGAGCAGTTCTTC. Translating gives CASSSPEVGARYNEQFF.

This clone was observed a handful of times. J is TRBJ2-2 and V is TRBV6-5; D not resolved. Germline CDR1 MNHEY, CDR2 SVGAGI. The CDR3 runs 16 residues. V lost 0 bases to trimming and J lost 0 bases, with 8 bases between them. DNA of the CDR3: TGTGCCAGCAGTTACTCGGCAGATCCGAACACCGGGGAGCTGTTTTTT. It encodes CASSYSADPNTGELFF.

This clone turned up a few times. V gene TRBV5-1 combines with J gene TRBJ2-3; D might be TRBD1 (5 bases). This CDR3 region has 15 residues. Trimming cost V 2 bases and J 2 bases, with 12 bases left between them. Germline assignment: CDR1 SGHRS and CDR2 YFSETQ. For the CDR3, the DNA is TGCGCCAGCAGCTTCGGACACCTACCCACAGATACGCAGTATTTT. It is translated as CASSFGHLPTDTQYF.

The rearrangement joins TRBV5-1 to TRBJ1-6; the D gene is possibly TRBD1 (6 bases). Germline assignment: CDR1 SGHRS and CDR2 YFSETQ. V lost 0 bases to trimming and J lost 10 bases, with 14 bases between them. The CDR3 totals 15 residues. CDR3 in amino acids: CASSLVGEQGSPLHF. The CDR3, as DNA: TGCGCCAGCAGCTTGGTTGGGGAGCAGGGGTCACCCCTCCACTTT.

The chain carries TRBV5-6 and TRBJ2-3; TRBD1 might be the D (5 bases). Germline-derived CDR1 and CDR2 are SGHDT and YYEEEE. The V end was cut by 3 bases, the J end by 0 bases, with 11 bases between. The CDR3 consists of 15 residues. DNA of the CDR3: TGTGCCAGCAGCTGGACCAGGGATAGCACAGATACGCAGTATTTT. Translation gives CASSWTRDSTDTQYF.

V and J are TRBV9 and TRBJ2-2, with TRBD1 identical over 7 bases. The CDR3 runs to 16 residues. CDR1 and CDR2 from the germline V gene are SGDLS and YYNGEE. Trimming at V came to 1 base and at J to 5 bases, leaving 8 bases not matched to a gene. CDR3 coding DNA: TGTGCCAGCAGCGTACTAACAGGGGTGGGAACCGGGGAGCTGTTTTTT. Amino acid sequence: CASSVLTGVGTGELFF. The variable domain in full, with the rest retrieved from reference TRBV9 and TRBJ2-2, is DSGVTQTPKHLITATGQRVTLRCSPRSGDLSVYWYQQSLDQGLQFLIQYYNGEERAKGNILERFSAQQFPDLHSELNLSSLELGDSALYFCASSVLTGVGTGELFFGEGSRLTVL.